This TCR beta chain appears in the sequencing data of a study of early T cells in non-severe SARS-CoV-2 infection. Turning to the study itself: The sequenced material was bulk RNA from unsorted whole blood, and its chains were unpaired.

Study results and caveats: Reliance on VDJdb matching favored anti-spike CD8 responses; private and CD4 specificities were missed.

Germline CDR1 and CDR2: LNHNV and YYDKDF (reference sequence). This CDR3 is built from 15 residues. Trimming shortened V by 0 bases and J by 6 bases, and 15 bases separated the two germline ends. Individual cDNA molecules received unique molecular identifiers during library preparation. Via MiXCR, TCRdb re-called the 5' RACE reads, giving one row per CDR3 protein. The profile shows about 76,000 distinct CDR3 sequences, around 12% of them singletons. As to this clonotype: The antigen remains unidentified.

The receptor comes from an adult who was a healthcare worker with PCR-confirmed SARS-CoV-2 infection or an uninfected control (not recorded which). Sequencing was carried out using whole blood. V usage is TRBV15 and J usage is TRBJ2-7; weak D call: TRBD2 (5 bases). The CDR3 bases are TGTGCCACCAGCAGAGATCGGGGAGTAGGAACCGAGCAGTACTTC. The encoded protein is CATSRDRGVGTEQYF. Complete variable domain (other parts from reference TRBV15 and TRBJ2-7): DAMVIQNPRYQVTQFGKPVTLSCSQTLNHNVMYWYQQKSSQAPKLLFHYYDKDFNNEADTPDNFQSRRPNTSFCFLDIRSPGLGDTAMYLCATSRDRGVGTEQYFGPGTRLTVT.